Each of the 25 T cell receptor beta chains below was sequenced from the same sample in a study of type 1 and type 2 diabetes patients. The PCR template was genomic DNA. Multiplex PCR with 30 forward and 13 reverse primers amplified the TCR beta CDR3. TCRdb reprocessed the multiplex PCR reads with MiXCR, giving one entry per CDR3 protein. The sample holds about 290,000 distinct CDR3 sequences, approximately 50% seen once. What was sequenced was peripheral blood mononuclear cells (PBMCs). These receptor sequences come from a man aged 18 to 30 with type 2 diabetes.

This clonotype has a single count. This chain links TRBV27 with TRBJ2-3, with 9 bases aligning to TRBD1. CDR1 is MNHEY and CDR2 is SMNVEV in the germline V gene (reference sequence). The CDR3 has 15 amino acids. After removal of 5 bases from V and 7 bases from J, the junction contained 10 bases not matched to a gene. The CDR3 sequence: CASSPLGQGMNTQYF. The CDR3 nucleotides are TGTGCCAGCAGTCCTTTAGGACAGGGGATGAATACGCAGTATTTT.

The chain uses TRBV7-2 and TRBJ2-5; D is uncertain. Germline CDR1 reads SGHTA; CDR2 reads FQGNSA. Trimming removed 1 base at V and 7 bases at J, with 19 bases between. The CDR3 totals 16 residues. CDR3 amino acids: CASSLVVRFGIGTQYF. The CDR3 DNA follows: TGTGCCAGCAGCTTAGTGGTTAGATTTGGGATTGGGACCCAGTACTTC.

This clonotype was seen a few times. The chain combines TRBV6-1 with TRBJ1-2; D may be TRBD1 (6 bases). Germline CDR1 is MNHNS and CDR2 is SASEGT. V was pared by 6 bases and J by 5 bases, with 16 bases between. The CDR3 is 14 amino acids. The CDR3 region is CASRSTGRTYGYTF. The CDR3 DNA reads TGTGCCAGCAGATCGACAGGTCGGACGTATGGCTACACCTTC.

This chain joins TRBV19 and TRBJ1-1; D gene uncertain. The V end lost 5 bases, the J end lost 6 bases, and 16 bases lay between the germline ends. The CDR3 totals 14 residues. CDR1 and CDR2 (germline): LNHDA, SQIVND (reference sequence). CDR3 DNA sequence: TGTGCCAGTAGTTTTCTTTTTACTGGCGCTGAAGCTTTCTTT. Its protein is CASSFLFTGAEAFF.

Of note for this clonotype: An end of the junction does not agree with germline; a read error may underlie this. The J gene is TRBJ1-4, the V gene TRBV7-7; D is ambiguous. Germline-derived CDR1 and CDR2 are SSHAT and FNYEAQ (reference sequence). This CDR3 contains 14 residues. CDR3 DNA sequence: TGTGCTAGCAGCTCGTGCCCGTACGGGGAAAAACTGTTTTTT. Its protein product is CASSSCPYGEKLFF.

This clonotype has just a few counts. The V and J genes are TRBV28 and TRBJ1-2, with no clear D. V was cut by 1 base and J by 0 bases, with 3 bases left in between. Germline V gene sequence: CDR1 MDHEN, CDR2 SYDVKM. CDR3 length: 13 amino acids. The CDR3 region has the DNA TGTGCCAGCAGTTTATATGCTAACTATGGCTACACCTTC. Translating gives CASSLYANYGYTF.

The sample holds a few counts of this clonotype. The chain recombines TRBV10-1 with TRBJ2-3; TRBD2 matches at 8 bases. This CDR3 is built from 17 residues. Losses at the gene ends were 2 bases for V and 0 bases for J; bases not matched to a gene: 7. Per the germline V gene, CDR1 is WNHNN and CDR2 is SYGVQD (reference sequence). CDR3 protein: CASSEVVGTRSTDTQYF. CDR3 sequence (DNA): TGCGCCAGCAGTGAGGTTGTGGGGACTAGAAGCACAGATACGCAGTATTTT.

This clonotype was observed a few times. V usage is TRBV7-3 and J usage is TRBJ2-1; 11 bases match TRBD2. V lost 4 bases to trimming and J lost 4 bases; unmatched junction nucleotides: 3. This CDR3 spans 15 amino acids. Germline CDR1 SGHTA, CDR2 FQGTGA. CDR3 sequence reads: CASSSLAGGYNEQFF. CDR3 nucleotide sequence: TGTGCCAGCAGCTCGTTAGCGGGAGGGTACAATGAGCAGTTCTTC. The full variable domain, with the rest looked up from reference TRBV7-3 and TRBJ2-1, is GAGVSQTPSNKVTEKGKYVELRCDPISGHTALYWYRQSLGQGPEFLIYFQGTGAADDSGLPNDRFFAVRPEGSVSTLKIQRTERGDSAVYLCASSSLAGGYNEQFFGPGTRLTVL.

V gene TRBV6-2 or TRBV6-3 combines with J gene TRBJ2-3, with TRBD1 as a possible D gene (6 bases). CDR1 MNHEY and CDR2 SVGEGT come from the germline V gene. The CDR3 length is 15 residues. The germline V and J ends were trimmed by 2 bases and 6 bases, with 15 bases remaining between them. CDR3 nucleotides: TGTGCCAGCAGTTACAAGTCAGGGGATCGGGATACGCAGTATTTT. It encodes CASSYKSGDRDTQYF.

The chain joins TRBV5-1 to TRBJ2-1, with TRBD2 matching over 11 bases. The germline CDR1 and CDR2 sequences are SGHRS and YFSETQ. V dropped 4 bases and J dropped 10; count of bases not matched to a gene: 7. The CDR3 is 14 residues long. The CDR3 region is CASSPGTSGFEQFF. CDR3 nucleotides: TGCGCCAGCAGCCCCGGGACTAGCGGATTCGAGCAGTTCTTC.

The chain couples TRBV28 to TRBJ1-1; 8 nucleotides line up with TRBD1. This CDR3 region has 14 residues. Per germline, CDR1 MDHEN and CDR2 SYDVKM. V gave up 5 bases and J gave up 3 bases; unmatched junction bases: 5. CDR3 sequence: CASSDNRGDTEAFF. The CDR3 nucleotides are TGTGCCAGCAGTGATAACAGGGGGGACACTGAAGCTTTCTTT.

There are a few counts of this clonotype. The chain recombines TRBV12-3 or TRBV12-4 with TRBJ2-5; D may be TRBD1 or TRBD2 (5 bases each). The CDR3 sequence is 14 residues long. V lost 6 bases and J lost 4, with 15 bases in between. CDR3 bases: TGTGCCAGCAGCCGGGACGGTCGAGGAGAGACCCAGTACTTC. Encoded protein: CASSRDGRGETQYF.

This CDR3 is CSAASGGVAYNEQFF. CDR3 coding DNA: TGCAGTGCTGCTAGCGGGGGGGTAGCATACAATGAGCAGTTCTTC. The J gene is TRBJ2-7, the V gene TRBV20-1; the match to TRBD2 covers 12 bases. The last part of the DNA fits TRBJ2-1 better; the J call may be wrong. The CDR3 extends over 15 amino acids. CDR1 and CDR2 (germline): DFQATT, SNEGSKA (reference sequence).

This clonotype was seen more than once but under ten times. The rearrangement links TRBV2 to TRBJ2-3; D remains ambiguous. This CDR3 region has 12 residues. Germline V gene lookup returns CDR1 SNHLY and CDR2 FYNNEI. V gave up 8 bases and J gave up 4 bases, with 10 bases separating them. CDR3 coding DNA: TGTGCCAGCGCTACTTGGTCAGATACGCAGTATTTT. Its translation is CASATWSDTQYF.

This clonotype was recorded at least ten times. The V gene is TRBV2, the J gene TRBJ1-6; no reliable D call. The CDR3 runs 15 residues. CDR1 and CDR2 from the germline V gene are SNHLY and FYNNEI. Trimming removed 8 bases from V and 9 bases from J, with 20 bases in between. For the CDR3, the DNA is TGTGCCAGCGGCATGAATCGACTCTATGGTTCACCCCTCCACTTT. Encoded protein: CASGMNRLYGSPLHF.

This clonotype was seen a handful of times. The gene calls are TRBV15 and TRBJ2-2; D perhaps matches TRBD2 (6 bases). CDR3 size: 16 residues. Germline assignment: CDR1 LNHNV and CDR2 YYDKDF (reference sequence). V dropped 6 bases and J dropped 3 bases, with 17 bases sitting between them. CDR3 loop: CATRTTREMDTGELFF. CDR3 in DNA: TGTGCCACCAGGACGACCCGGGAGATGGACACCGGGGAGCTGTTTTTT.

This rearrangement joins TRBV19 to TRBJ1-4; D ambiguous. The V end lost 0 bases, the J end lost 4 bases, and 18 bases lay between the germline ends. Germline V gene sequence: CDR1 LNHDA, CDR2 SQIVND (reference sequence). The CDR3 is 18 amino acids. The CDR3 region has the DNA TGTGCCAGTAGTATAGACCCCTACCGACGGACGAGTAATGAAAAACTGTTTTTT. As protein: CASSIDPYRRTSNEKLFF. The whole variable domain, remainder taken from reference TRBV19 and TRBJ1-4, is DGGITQSPKYLFRKEGQNVTLSCEQNLNHDAMYWYRQDPGQGLRLIYYSQIVNDFQKGDIAEGYSVSREKKESFPLTVTSAQKNPTAFYLCASSIDPYRRTSNEKLFFGSGTQLSVL.

This clonotype has more than one count but fewer than ten. The rearrangement uses TRBV19 and TRBJ2-7; TRBD2 aligns across 7 bases. Germline-derived CDR1 and CDR2 are LNHDA and SQIVND (reference sequence). J lost 4 bases, V lost 1 base, and 4 bases had no gene match. The CDR3 contains 14 residues. CDR3 sequence (DNA): TGTGCCAGTAGTATAGCCGGGGAGGGGTACGAGCAGTACTTC. Amino acids: CASSIAGEGYEQYF. The full variable domain, in which reference TRBV19 and TRBJ2-7 provide the parts outside the CDR3, is DGGITQSPKYLFRKEGQNVTLSCEQNLNHDAMYWYRQDPGQGLRLIYYSQIVNDFQKGDIAEGYSVSREKKESFPLTVTSAQKNPTAFYLCASSIAGEGYEQYFGPGTRLTVT.

V is TRBV4-3 and J is TRBJ1-4; D unresolved. Germline V gene lookup returns CDR1 LGHNA and CDR2 YSLEER. The CDR3 covers 15 residues. The V gene lost 5 bases and the J gene lost 3 bases, with 13 bases spanning the gap. Written as DNA, the CDR3 is TGCGCCAGCAGCTGGACGGCCAATGCTAATGAAAAACTGTTTTTT. It is translated as CASSWTANANEKLFF.

This sequence joins TRBV29-1 and TRBJ2-5; a weak D match, TRBD1 (6 bases). The J call is uncertain, as TRBJ2-1 better fits the DNA end. Germline loops: CDR1 SQVTM, CDR2 ANQGSEA. The CDR3 covers 13 residues. CDR3 nucleotides: TGCACCGGATTGACAGGTATCAACAATGAGCAGTTCTTC. Translating gives CTGLTGINNEQFF.

This chain uses TRBV5-1 with TRBJ1-1, with D uncertain. The V end lost 3 bases, the J end lost 7 bases, and 10 bases lay between the germline ends. Germline CDR1 reads SGHRS; CDR2 reads YFSETQ. The CDR3 spans 12 residues. For the CDR3, the DNA is TGCGCCAGCAGCTCCCAGAGGGATGAAGCTTTCTTT. This translates into CASSSQRDEAFF.

This clonotype was counted only a few times. One junction end does not reproduce the germline sequence, and a read error may be involved. The chain joins TRBV20-1 to TRBJ1-2; TRBD1 matches 9 bases. The CDR3 contains 15 residues. Germline values: CDR1 DFQATT, CDR2 SNEGSKA (reference sequence). The CDR3 loop reads CSARGQGIVGYGYTF. The CDR3 nucleotides read TGCAGTGCCAGAGGACAGGGGATTGTTGGCTATGGCTACACCTTC.

The V call is TRBV12-3 or TRBV12-4, the J call TRBJ2-4; 9 nucleotides align to TRBD1. The V segment lost 5 bases and the J segment 2 bases; nucleotides outside the gene matches: 7. The CDR3 has 16 residues. The CDR3 sequence: CASSLFGTGSKNIQYF. CDR3 coding DNA: TGTGCCAGCAGTCTCTTCGGGACAGGGTCCAAAAACATTCAGTACTTC.

The chain employs TRBV28 and TRBJ2-7; 8 bases are shared with TRBD2. Germline CDR1 and CDR2: MDHEN and SYDVKM. The CDR3 consists of 15 residues. The V segment lost 3 bases and the J segment 7 bases; nucleotides outside the gene matches: 11. The CDR3 sequence: CASSFISGLVDEQYF. For the CDR3, the DNA is TGTGCCAGCAGTTTTATCTCGGGACTAGTCGATGAGCAGTACTTC.

This clonotype has at least ten counts. The V gene is TRBV10-2, the J gene TRBJ1-1; D not certain. CDR1 and CDR2 from the germline V gene are WSHSY and SAAADI. This CDR3 contains 12 residues. V lost 6 bases and J lost 1, with 6 bases in between. DNA for the CDR3: TGCGCCAGCAGCCAATCGAACACTGAAGCTTTCTTT. Translation gives CASSQSNTEAFF.